The rows below give T cell receptor beta chains drawn from one sample of a study of shared clonotypes between healthy human individuals. The method was immunoSEQ multiplex PCR; TCRdb's version includes in-frame clones alone and lacks a portion of them. The sample carries 2 million to 2.5 million clones, almost 96% recorded once. Sequencing was performed on naive CD4+ T cells sorted from blood. These receptors were collected from a man aged 18 to 30 in good health. The CDR3 runs from the conserved cysteine through the conserved F or W. Each record gives: V gene, clone size, J gene, D gene, CDR3 length, CDR3 protein, CDR3 DNA. A D gene is named only where the DNA matches it firmly. Clone size is not always given. Where it is, it says once, few, many or a class for expanded clones.

v_gene: TRBV6-5
abundance: .
j_gene: TRBJ1-3
d_gene: .
len: 13
CDR3aa: CASSTPAANTIYF
CDR3nt: TGTGCCAGCAGTACCCCGGCGGCAAACACCATATATTTT

v_gene: TRBV28
abundance: .
j_gene: TRBJ1-2
d_gene: .
len: 12
CDR3aa: CASSIGGYGYTF
CDR3nt: TGTGCCAGCAGTATCGGGGGCTATGGCTACACCTTC

v_gene: TRBV28
abundance: .
j_gene: TRBJ2-3
d_gene: .
len: 15
CDR3aa: CASSWARGASDTQYF
CDR3nt: TGTGCCAGCAGTTGGGCCAGGGGCGCCTCGGATACGCAGTATTTT

v_gene: TRBV5-8
abundance: .
j_gene: TRBJ1-1
d_gene: TRBD1
len: 16
CDR3aa: CASSWGRQGANTEAFF
CDR3nt: TGTGCCAGCAGCTGGGGGCGACAGGGGGCGAACACTGAAGCTTTCTTT

v_gene: TRBV6-5
abundance: .
j_gene: TRBJ2-7
d_gene: .
len: 14
CDR3aa: CASSYGRDGYEQYF
CDR3nt: TGTGCCAGCAGTTATGGCAGGGATGGCTACGAGCAGTACTTC

v_gene: TRBV9
abundance: .
j_gene: TRBJ2-5
d_gene: .
len: 14
CDR3aa: CASSVGPIQETQYF
CDR3nt: TGTGCCAGCAGCGTAGGACCGATCCAAGAGACCCAGTACTTC

v_gene: TRBV11-2
abundance: .
j_gene: TRBJ1-3
d_gene: .
len: 17
CDR3aa: CASSLPTLGRSGNTIYF
CDR3nt: TGTGCCAGCAGCTTGCCCACATTAGGCAGGTCCGGAAACACCATATATTTT

v_gene: TRBV30
abundance: once
j_gene: TRBJ1-2
d_gene: TRBD1
len: 15
CDR3aa: CAWSVRGTGSSGYTF
CDR3nt: TGTGCCTGGAGTGTACGGGGGACAGGGTCCAGTGGCTACACCTTC

v_gene: TRBV28
abundance: .
j_gene: TRBJ2-2
d_gene: .
len: 18
CDR3aa: CASSSIRFRRPNTGELFF
CDR3nt: TGTGCCAGCAGTTCGATCCGTTTTCGCAGACCGAACACCGGGGAGCTGTTTTTT

v_gene: TRBV7-9
abundance: .
j_gene: TRBJ2-7
d_gene: .
len: 13
CDR3aa: CASRDNAGSEQYF
CDR3nt: TGTGCCAGCCGAGATAACGCGGGGAGCGAGCAGTACTTC

v_gene: TRBV7-9
abundance: .
j_gene: TRBJ2-1
d_gene: TRBD1
len: 15
CDR3aa: CASSLARQGNDEQFF
CDR3nt: TGTGCCAGCAGCTTAGCGAGACAGGGTAATGATGAGCAGTTCTTC

v_gene: TRBV21-1
abundance: .
j_gene: TRBJ2-5
d_gene: .
len: 15
CDR3aa: CASSTGQGARETQYF
CDR3nt: TGTGCCAGCAGCACCGGACAGGGGGCAAGGGAGACCCAGTACTTC

v_gene: TRBV18
abundance: .
j_gene: TRBJ2-5
d_gene: TRBD2
len: 15
CDR3aa: CASSPPGLAGGPQYF
CDR3nt: TGTGCCAGCTCACCACCGGGACTAGCGGGAGGCCCCCAGTACTTC

v_gene: TRBV30
abundance: .
j_gene: TRBJ2-1
d_gene: .
len: 13
CDR3aa: CAWRKLDYNEQFF
CDR3nt: TGTGCCTGGAGAAAACTAGACTACAATGAGCAGTTCTTC

v_gene: TRBV5-1
abundance: .
j_gene: TRBJ2-5
d_gene: TRBD1
len: 15
CDR3aa: CASSHGQGVLETQYF
CDR3nt: TGCGCCAGCAGCCACGGACAGGGGGTGTTGGAGACCCAGTACTTC

v_gene: TRBV30
abundance: .
j_gene: TRBJ1-3
d_gene: .
len: 13
CDR3aa: CAWNQKQGNTIYF
CDR3nt: TGTGCCTGGAACCAAAAACAAGGAAACACCATATATTTT

v_gene: TRBV6-1
abundance: .
j_gene: TRBJ1-6
d_gene: .
len: 14
CDR3aa: CASRNRDLNSPLHF
CDR3nt: TGTGCCAGCAGGAACCGGGACCTAAATTCACCCCTCCACTTT

v_gene: TRBV28
abundance: once
j_gene: TRBJ2-7
d_gene: .
len: 15
CDR3aa: CASRLGGAGSYEQYF
CDR3nt: TGTGCCAGCAGATTAGGGGGGGCCGGCTCCTACGAGCAGTACTTC

v_gene: TRBV5-6
abundance: few
j_gene: TRBJ2-5
d_gene: .
len: 14
CDR3aa: CASSLASVKETQYF
CDR3nt: TGTGCCAGCAGCTTGGCTAGCGTTAAAGAGACCCAGTACTTC

v_gene: TRBV28
abundance: .
j_gene: TRBJ1-5
d_gene: .
len: 14
CDR3aa: CASEQGYSNQPQHF
CDR3nt: TGTGCCAGCGAACAGGGATATAGCAATCAGCCCCAGCATTTT

v_gene: TRBV7-2
abundance: once
j_gene: TRBJ1-5
d_gene: .
len: 15
CDR3aa: CASSLEPNSNQPQHF
CDR3nt: TGTGCCAGCAGCTTAGAACCCAATAGCAATCAGCCCCAGCATTTT

v_gene: TRBV5-6
abundance: .
j_gene: TRBJ2-3
d_gene: TRBD1
len: 15
CDR3aa: CASSFGQGASDTQYF
CDR3nt: TGTGCCAGCAGCTTCGGACAGGGTGCATCAGATACGCAGTATTTT

v_gene: TRBV19
abundance: .
j_gene: TRBJ2-7
d_gene: .
len: 12
CDR3aa: CASSMTGYEQYF
CDR3nt: TGTGCCAGTAGTATGACGGGGTACGAGCAGTACTTC

v_gene: TRBV20-1
abundance: .
j_gene: TRBJ2-7
d_gene: .
len: 11
CDR3aa: CSASPFYEQYF
CDR3nt: TGCAGTGCTAGCCCGTTTTACGAGCAGTACTTC

v_gene: TRBV6-5
abundance: .
j_gene: TRBJ1-6
d_gene: .
len: 14
CDR3aa: CASSYGQAGRSLHF
CDR3nt: TGTGCCAGCAGTTACGGCCAGGCGGGTCGATCCCTCCACTTT

v_gene: TRBV29-1
abundance: .
j_gene: TRBJ2-3
d_gene: .
len: 12
CDR3aa: CSVDASTDTQYF
CDR3nt: TGCAGCGTTGATGCTAGCACAGATACGCAGTATTTT